The 27 T cell receptor beta chains in this list originate from one sample, sequenced in a study of TET2 disruption in CD19-targeted CAR T cells. Their cognate antigens are unknown. Some clones are missing from TCRdb's copy, which holds only in-frame ones; the method was immunoSEQ multiplex PCR. The table lists around 27,000 clones. Treatment indicated: autologous CTL019 cells: CD19 CAR with 4-1BB and CD3 zeta domains. The material sequenced was CD8- CAR+ T cells sorted from cultured blood T cells, taken for CD19 CAR T cell therapy. Subset indicated: CD8-negative CAR-positive T cells from the infusion product. Every receptor here comes from a man between 65 and 80 years old with chronic lymphocytic leukemia.

Comments on this clone: The observed sequence ends 3 residues before the CDR3 terminus, with the missing tail filled in from the germline J gene. The sample carries other DNA sequences with the same CDR3. The V and J genes are TRBV18 and TRBJ1-2; 9 nucleotides match TRBD1. Per the germline V gene, CDR1 is KGHSH and CDR2 is LQKENI. The CDR3 covers 14 residues. Trimming cost V 3 bases and J 6 bases; bases outside gene matches: 5. CDR3 loop: CASSPSGQGNGYTF. The sequenced CDR3 bases are TGTGCCAGCTCACCGTCGGGACAGGGAAATGGC.

Concerning this clone itself: The read is 3 residues too short to cover the CDR3 end, so that end is filled in from the germline J gene. The chain joins TRBV4-2 to TRBJ1-2; D possibly corresponds to TRBD1 (6 bases). CDR1 and CDR2 from the germline V gene are LGHNA and YNFKEQ. There are 15 residues in the CDR3. Trimming pared 1 base from V and 1 base from J, leaving 10 bases between. The CDR3 is CASSQGTDFNYGYTF. Incomplete CDR3 DNA: TGTGCCAGCAGCCAAGGGACAGACTTTAACTATGGC.

Comment on this clone: The read is 3 residues too short to cover the CDR3 end, so that end is filled in from the germline J gene. V usage is TRBV7-7 and J usage is TRBJ2-3, with TRBD1 as a possible D gene (5 bases). Germline assignment: CDR1 SSHAT and CDR2 FNYEAQ (reference sequence). V dropped 5 bases and J dropped 1 base, with 16 bases sitting between them. The CDR3 consists of 16 residues. The CDR3 here is CASSRLSDSRTDTQYF. CDR3 bases read: TGTGCCAGCAGCCGATTATCCGACAGCCGCACAGATACG. The entire variable domain, with the rest obtained from reference TRBV7-7 and TRBJ2-3, is as follows: GAGVSQSPRYKVTKRGQDVTLRCDPISSHATLYWYQQALGQGPEFLTYFNYEAQPDKSGLPSDRFSAERPEGSISTLTIQRTEQRDSAMYRCASSRLSDSRTDTQYFGPGTRLTVL.

Of note for this clone: Read coverage stops 3 residues before the CDR3 terminus; the germline J gene supplies the remainder. This chain uses TRBV6-2 or TRBV6-3 with TRBJ1-5; no definite D call. V was cut by 1 base and J by 6 bases, with 4 bases left in between. There are 12 residues in the CDR3. CDR1 MNHEY and CDR2 SVGEGT come from the germline V gene. The CDR3 loop is CASSYYGQPQHF. The CDR3 bases that were read are TGTGCCAGCAGTTACTACGGTCAGCCC.

About this clone: The observed sequence ends 3 residues before the CDR3 terminus, with the missing tail filled in from the germline J gene. V and J are TRBV10-3 and TRBJ2-4, with 7 bases that match TRBD1. This CDR3 is built from 17 residues. Per the germline V gene, CDR1 is ENHRY and CDR2 is SYGVKD. The CDR3 DNA, read in part, is TGTGCCATCAGTGAGTCGGACAGGACCTCAGCTAACTATGGT. It translates to CAISESDRTSANYG. The full CDR3 reads CAISESDRTSANYGQYF.

As regards this clone: One end of the junction fails to match germline, which may point to a read error. The CDR3 goes on 3 residues after the read ends, and that part is filled in from the germline J gene. The chain employs TRBV4-2 and TRBJ2-3, with D maybe TRBD2 (6 bases). The CDR3 length is 18 residues. Germline V lookup: CDR1 LGHNA, CDR2 YNFKEQ. The chain's CDR3 is CASSQDLRGSGGTDTQYF. The sequenced part of the CDR3 DNA is TGCGCCAGCAGCCAAGATCTCCGGGGATCGGGAGGCACAGATACG.

This clone is called medium-sized based on its frequency. The observed sequence ends 3 residues before the CDR3 terminus, with the missing tail filled in from the germline J gene. The chain joins TRBV19 to TRBJ2-7, with 11 bases that match TRBD2. The CDR3 has 13 amino acids. Germline V gene data show CDR1 as LNHDA and CDR2 as SQIVND (reference sequence). The ends lost 8 bases at V and 2 bases at J; junction bases unmatched: 2. The covered CDR3 bases are TGTGCCAGTCGACTAGCGGGAACCTACGAG. This gives the protein CASRLAGTYE. Given in full, the CDR3 is CASRLAGTYEQYF.

Worth noting for this clone: The CDR3 extends 3 residues past the end of the read, so its final part is completed from the germline J gene. This chain connects TRBV6-1 to TRBJ1-5; 7 bases are shared with TRBD1. After removal of 4 bases from V and 3 bases from J, the junction contained 9 bases not matched to a gene. The CDR3 length is 16 residues. The germline V gene encodes CDR1 MNHNS and CDR2 SASEGT. CDR3 DNA, as far as it was read: TGTGCCAGCAGTGGGCGGACAGGCCCTATCAATCAGCCC. Encoded protein: CASSGRTGPINQP. The whole CDR3 protein reads CASSGRTGPINQPQHF.

As concerns this clone: The sequence runs out 3 residues before the end of the CDR3; the remainder is reconstructed from the germline J gene. This chain uses TRBV20-1 with TRBJ1-1; tentatively, D is TRBD1 (5 bases). CDR3 length: 14 residues. Trimming shortened V by 3 bases and J by 2 bases, and 13 bases separated the two germline ends. Per the germline V gene, CDR1 is DFQATT and CDR2 is SNEGSKA (reference sequence). The covered CDR3 bases are TGCAGTGCTAGCGGGGGGGGGACCAACACTGAA. It is translated as CSASGGGTNTE. The entire CDR3 is CSASGGGTNTEAFF.

This clone is deemed medium-sized by its frequency. The CDR3 is cut off 3 residues early in the read; its end comes from the germline J gene. The same CDR3 arises from other DNA sequences in this sample as well. V usage is TRBV4-1 and J usage is TRBJ2-3; the match to TRBD2 covers 8 bases. This CDR3 region has 16 residues. The J segment lost 5 bases and the V segment lost 0 bases, leaving 7 bases of the junction unmatched. Germline CDR1 and CDR2: MGHRA and YSYEKL. The CDR3 bases that were read are TGCGCCAGCAGCCAAGATCGAACGGGGGGGGGAGATACG. Amino acids: CASSQDRTGGGDT. In full, the CDR3 reads CASSQDRTGGGDTQYF.

On this clone itself: The CDR3 extends 3 residues past the end of the read, so its final part is completed from the germline J gene. V and J are TRBV18 and TRBJ2-2; D uncertain. The CDR3 runs to 15 residues. Per germline, CDR1 KGHSH and CDR2 LQKENI. Trimming left V 1 base short and J 0 bases short, with 6 bases between. CDR3 DNA, as far as it was read: TGTGCCAGCTCACCACGGCAGGCGAACACCGGGGAG. This translates into CASSPRQANTGE. The whole CDR3 sequence reads CASSPRQANTGELFF.

Judged by frequency, this clone is medium-sized (0.01 to 0.1%). CDR3 residues: CASSQGQGAGPPGYTF. CDR3 DNA (partial): TGTGCCAGCAGCCAAGGGCAGGGTGCTGGACCCCCCGGC. The chain employs TRBV4-2 and TRBJ1-2, with D maybe TRBD1 (5 bases). Sequencing ends 3 residues short of the CDR3 end; the germline J gene provides the rest. The CDR3 runs 16 residues. The germline V gene encodes CDR1 LGHNA and CDR2 YNFKEQ.

Regarding this clone: The CDR3 end is not reached by the read, which stops 3 residues before it; the germline J gene fills it in. This chain uses TRBV18 with TRBJ1-1; 9 bases agree with TRBD1. Germline trimming cut 5 bases from V and 6 bases from J; bases unmatched to any gene: 4. The CDR3 runs to 13 residues. In germline, CDR1 is KGHSH, CDR2 LQKENI. This CDR3 reads CASSATGGSEAFF. The CDR3 DNA, read in part, is TGTGCCAGCTCAGCAACAGGGGGCTCTGAA.

Worth noting for this clone: The read stops 3 residues short of the end of the CDR3; the missing end is completed from the germline J gene. This chain links TRBV11-2 with TRBJ1-1, with unresolved D. Germline V gene lookup returns CDR1 SGHAT and CDR2 FQNNGV. The CDR3 contains 15 residues. Trimming stripped 2 bases from V and 1 base from J, with 11 bases between. The sequenced CDR3 bases are TGTGCCAGCAGCTTAAACCCCCTGGCGAACACTGAA. It translates to CASSLNPLANTE. The entire CDR3 protein is CASSLNPLANTEAFF.

Remarks on this clone: The CDR3 is cut off 3 residues early in the read; its end comes from the germline J gene. The chain joins TRBV5-6 to TRBJ2-3, with 9 bases lining up with TRBD1. Per the germline V gene, CDR1 is SGHDT and CDR2 is YYEEEE. The CDR3 runs to 15 residues. V lost 6 bases to trimming and J lost 6 bases; unmatched junction nucleotides: 11. The DNA read from the CDR3 is TGTGCCAGCAAAGGACAGGGGCGACGTGGGGATACG. Protein sequence: CASKGQGRRGDT. Given in full, the CDR3 is CASKGQGRRGDTQYF. The whole variable domain, remainder taken from reference TRBV5-6 and TRBJ2-3, is DAGVTQSPTHLIKTRGQQVTLRCSPKSGHDTVSWYQQALGQGPQFIFQYYEEEERQRGNFPDRFSGHQFPNYSSELNVNALLLGDSALYLCASKGQGRRGDTQYFGPGTRLTVL.

A remark on this clone: Read data end 3 residues before the CDR3 end; the end is taken from the germline J gene. The rearrangement joins TRBV7-3 to TRBJ1-6, with D possibly TRBD1 on 6 matching bases. With 5 bases removed from V and 7 bases from J, the gap between germline ends came to 12 bases. CDR1 and CDR2 from the germline V gene are SGHTA and FQGTGA. The CDR3 runs 14 residues. The CDR3 region is CASSDRDINSPLHF. The sequenced CDR3 bases are TGTGCCAGCAGCGACCGGGACATCAATTCACCC.

On this clone: With the read ending 3 residues before the CDR3 end, the germline J gene is used to fill in that end. The chain is built from TRBV19 and TRBJ2-4, with D perhaps TRBD2 (6 bases). The CDR3 is made up of 15 amino acids. Looked up from germline, CDR1 is LNHDA and CDR2 is SQIVND (reference sequence). CDR3 sequence: CASSIGGGEGYGQYF. The CDR3 DNA, read in part, is TGTGCCAGTAGTATCGGAGGAGGGGAAGGTTATGGT.

About this clone itself: The CDR3 end falls 3 residues outside the read, so it is completed with the germline J gene. The gene calls are TRBV11-2 and TRBJ2-5, with D tentatively TRBD1 or TRBD2 (6 bases each). Germline lookup yields CDR1 SGHAT and CDR2 FQNNGV. The V end lost 2 bases, the J end lost 4 bases, and 11 bases lay between the germline ends. The CDR3 runs 14 residues. The sequenced CDR3 bases are TGTGCCAGCAGCTTACCCGGAGGGGGAGAGACC. Protein product: CASSLPGGGET. The whole CDR3 region reads CASSLPGGGETQYF.

As regards this clone: Sequencing ends 3 residues short of the CDR3 end; the germline J gene provides the rest. This chain uses TRBV10-2 with TRBJ1-1; 9 bases fit TRBD1. This CDR3 comprises 15 residues. Germline V lookup: CDR1 WSHSY, CDR2 SAAADI. V dropped 3 bases and J dropped 4; count of bases not matched to a gene: 6. CDR3 amino acids: CASSDETGGGTEAFF. CDR3 bases read: TGCGCCAGCAGTGACGAAACAGGGGGCGGCACTGAA.

For this clone: The read finishes 3 residues shy of the CDR3 end, and the germline J gene is used to complete it. The chain couples TRBV5-1 to TRBJ2-5; 8 bases are a match to TRBD1. The ends lost 4 bases at V and 0 bases at J; junction bases unmatched: 8. Germline V gene sequence: CDR1 SGHRS, CDR2 YFSETQ. The CDR3 runs 16 residues. CDR3 region: CASSAGTGGYQETQYF. The sequenced part of the CDR3 DNA is TGCGCCAGCAGCGCCGGGACAGGAGGGTACCAAGAGACC.

As concerns this clone: The missing CDR3 end, 3 residues past where the read stops, is filled in from the germline J gene. The chain is built from TRBV5-4 and TRBJ2-3, with TRBD2 identical over 8 bases. This CDR3 has 15 residues. The junction had 7 bases not matched to a gene; V was cut back by 0 bases and J by 7 bases. Germline-derived CDR1 and CDR2 are SGHNT and YYREEE (reference sequence). CDR3 sequence reads: CASSLEGLGGNTQYF. The CDR3 bases that were read are TGTGCCAGCAGCTTGGAGGGACTAGGGGGGAATACG. Based on the CDR3 plus reference TRBV5-4 and TRBJ2-3, the full variable domain is ETGVTQSPTHLIKTRGQQVTLRCSSQSGHNTVSWYQQALGQGPQFIFQYYREEENGRGNFPPRFSGLQFPNYSSELNVNALELDDSALYLCASSLEGLGGNTQYFGPGTRLTVL.

About this clone: The CDR3 end lies 3 residues beyond the end of the read and is filled in from the germline J gene. V gene TRBV28 combines with J gene TRBJ2-5, with 10 bases matching TRBD2. Germline CDR1 and CDR2: MDHEN and SYDVKM. The V segment lost 5 bases and the J segment 7 bases; nucleotides outside the gene matches: 7. The CDR3 runs to 14 residues. The CDR3 protein is CASSPSLAGATQYF. CDR3 DNA (partial): TGTGCCAGCAGTCCCTCCCTAGCGGGGGCGACC.

Comment on this clone: At one boundary the junction diverges from the germline segment, which might be a read error. The sequenced fragment ends 3 residues before the CDR3 boundary, so the rest is inferred from the germline J gene. V is TRBV4-2 and J is TRBJ1-2; weak D call: TRBD1 (6 bases). This CDR3 comprises 18 residues. The germline V gene has CDR1 LGHNA and CDR2 YNFKEQ. The CDR3 bases that were read are TGCGCCAGCAGCCAAGACTCGGCACTGGGGGCTAGGAAGGATGGC. Translated: CASSQDSALGARKDG. The entire CDR3 is CASSQDSALGARKDGYTF.

In regard to this clone: The read terminates 3 residues before the CDR3 end, so the remaining end is supplied by the germline J gene. V and J are TRBV18 and TRBJ1-1, with D perhaps matching TRBD1 (5 bases). The germline CDR1 and CDR2 sequences are KGHSH and LQKENI. The CDR3 totals 15 residues. The CDR3 here is CASSPEAAQGETAFF. CDR3 DNA, as far as it was read: TGTGCCAGCTCACCAGAGGCAGCCCAAGGGGAGACC. Variable domain in full (rest from reference TRBV18 and TRBJ1-1): NAGVMQNPRHLVRRRGQEARLRCSPMKGHSHVYWYRQLPEEGLKFMVYLQKENIIDESGMPKERFSAEFPKEGPSILRIQQVVRGDSAAYFCASSPEAAQGETAFFGQGTRLTVV.

As for this clone: The DNA ends 3 residues before the CDR3 does, and the rest of the CDR3 is filled in from the germline J gene. The chain uses TRBV20-1 and TRBJ1-1; 8 positions match TRBD1. The CDR3 runs 13 residues. CDR1 DFQATT and CDR2 SNEGSKA come from the germline V gene (reference sequence). J gave up 3 bases and V 2 bases, and 2 bases lay outside the gene matches. The CDR3 protein is CSARTGGDTEAFF. Partial CDR3 DNA: TGCAGTGCTAGAACAGGGGGGGACACTGAA.

In regard to this clone: Read coverage stops 3 residues before the CDR3 terminus; the germline J gene supplies the remainder. V and J are TRBV20-1 and TRBJ2-2; 12 bases match TRBD2. Germline values: CDR1 DFQATT, CDR2 SNEGSKA (reference sequence). This CDR3 comprises 18 residues. Trimming took 2 bases from V and 3 from J; bases not matched to a gene: 10. CDR3 amino acids: CSARRISASGGDTGELFF. The covered CDR3 bases are TGCAGTGCTAGACGAATATCGGCTAGCGGGGGGGACACCGGGGAG.

Comments on this clone: The DNA ends 3 residues before the CDR3 does, and the rest of the CDR3 is filled in from the germline J gene. The V call is TRBV5-1, the J call TRBJ2-7, with D possibly matching TRBD1 (6 bases). The CDR3 sequence is 17 residues long. Germline V gene data show CDR1 as SGHRS and CDR2 as YFSETQ. Trimming removed 2 bases at V and 2 bases at J, with 20 bases between. The part of the CDR3 DNA that was read is TGCGCCAGCAGCTTCAATCTAAGGACAGACCCTGCCTACGAG. As protein: CASSFNLRTDPAYE. The complete CDR3 reads CASSFNLRTDPAYEQYF.